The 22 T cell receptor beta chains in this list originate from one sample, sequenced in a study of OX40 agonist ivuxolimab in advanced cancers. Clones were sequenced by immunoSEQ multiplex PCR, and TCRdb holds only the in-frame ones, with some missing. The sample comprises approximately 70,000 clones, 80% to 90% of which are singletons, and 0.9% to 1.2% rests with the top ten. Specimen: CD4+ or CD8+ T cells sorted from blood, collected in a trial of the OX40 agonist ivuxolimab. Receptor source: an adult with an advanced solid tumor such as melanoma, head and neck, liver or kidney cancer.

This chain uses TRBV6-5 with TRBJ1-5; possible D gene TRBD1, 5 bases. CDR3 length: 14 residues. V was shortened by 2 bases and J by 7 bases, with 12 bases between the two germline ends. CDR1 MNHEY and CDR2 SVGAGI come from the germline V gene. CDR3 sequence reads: CASSYGSGYQPQHF. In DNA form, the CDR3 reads TGTGCCAGCAGTTACGGGTCAGGGTACCAGCCCCAGCATTTT.

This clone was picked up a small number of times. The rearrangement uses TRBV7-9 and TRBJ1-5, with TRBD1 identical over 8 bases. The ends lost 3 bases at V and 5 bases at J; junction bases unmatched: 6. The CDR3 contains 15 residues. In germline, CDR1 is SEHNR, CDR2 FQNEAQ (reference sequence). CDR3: CASSFTGGPHQPQHF. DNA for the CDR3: TGTGCCAGCAGCTTTACAGGGGGGCCACATCAGCCCCAGCATTTT. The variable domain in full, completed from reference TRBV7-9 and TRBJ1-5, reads DTGVSQNPRHKITKRGQNVTFRCDPISEHNRLYWYRQTLGQGPEFLTYFQNEAQLEKSRLLSDRFSAERPKGSFSTLEIQRTEQGDSAMYLCASSFTGGPHQPQHFGDGTRLSIL.

The CDR3 protein is CASSFPRQGAGNNSPLHF. For the CDR3, the DNA is TGTGCCAGCAGTTTCCCGAGGCAGGGGGCTGGGAATAATTCACCCCTCCACTTT. The chain recombines TRBV27 with TRBJ1-6, with 8 positions matching TRBD1. The CDR3 is 18 amino acids. Germline CDR1 and CDR2: MNHEY and SMNVEV (reference sequence). V trimming: 3 bases; J trimming: 5 bases; junction bases outside the gene matches: 12.

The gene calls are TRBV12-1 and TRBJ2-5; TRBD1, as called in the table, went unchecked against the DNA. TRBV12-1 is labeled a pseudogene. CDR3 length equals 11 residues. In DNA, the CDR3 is TGTGCCAGCAGCTCACAAGAGACCCAGTACTTC. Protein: CASSSQETQYF.

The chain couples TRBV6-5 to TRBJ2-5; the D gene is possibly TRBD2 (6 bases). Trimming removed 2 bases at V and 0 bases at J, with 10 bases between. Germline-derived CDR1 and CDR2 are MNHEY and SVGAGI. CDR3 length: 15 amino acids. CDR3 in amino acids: CASSYGTLNQETQYF. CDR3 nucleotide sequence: TGTGCCAGCAGTTACGGGACTCTAAACCAAGAGACCCAGTACTTC.

As DNA, the CDR3 is TGTGCCAGCAGCCAACCGAATCTAGCGGGGGGGCGTGATGAGCAGTTCTTC. It codes for CASSQPNLAGGRDEQFF. The V and J genes are TRBV4-2 and TRBJ2-1; 12 nucleotides line up with TRBD2. This CDR3 has 17 residues. J gave up 8 bases and V 2 bases, and 10 bases lay outside the gene matches. Germline V gene lookup returns CDR1 LGHNA and CDR2 YNFKEQ.

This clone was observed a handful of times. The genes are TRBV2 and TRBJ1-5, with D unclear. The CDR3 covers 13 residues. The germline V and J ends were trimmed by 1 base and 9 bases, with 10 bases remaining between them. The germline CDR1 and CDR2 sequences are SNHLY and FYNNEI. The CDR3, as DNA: TGTGCCAGCAGTGAAGGTGCGCCTCGGCCCCAGCATTTT. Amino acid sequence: CASSEGAPRPQHF.

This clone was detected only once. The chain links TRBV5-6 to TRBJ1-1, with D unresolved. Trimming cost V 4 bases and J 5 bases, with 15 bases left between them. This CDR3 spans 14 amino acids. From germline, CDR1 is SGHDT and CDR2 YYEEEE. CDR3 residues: CASSPPQDLTEAFF. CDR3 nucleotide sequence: TGTGCCAGCAGCCCTCCCCAGGATTTAACTGAAGCTTTCTTT.

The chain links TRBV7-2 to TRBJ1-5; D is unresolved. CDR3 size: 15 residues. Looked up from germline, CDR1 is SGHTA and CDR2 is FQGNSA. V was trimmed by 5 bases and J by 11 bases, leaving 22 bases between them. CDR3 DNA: TGTGCCAGCAGCCCGACCCCCCTGGACGGTGTGGCCCAGCATTTT. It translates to CASSPTPLDGVAQHF.

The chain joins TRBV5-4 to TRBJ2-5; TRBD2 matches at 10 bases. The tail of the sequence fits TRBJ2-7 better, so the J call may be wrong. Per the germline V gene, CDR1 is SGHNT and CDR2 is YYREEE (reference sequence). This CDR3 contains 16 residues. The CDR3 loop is CASSLAASGGRYEQYF. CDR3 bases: TGTGCCAGCAGCTTGGCGGCTAGCGGGGGCCGTTACGAGCAGTACTTC.

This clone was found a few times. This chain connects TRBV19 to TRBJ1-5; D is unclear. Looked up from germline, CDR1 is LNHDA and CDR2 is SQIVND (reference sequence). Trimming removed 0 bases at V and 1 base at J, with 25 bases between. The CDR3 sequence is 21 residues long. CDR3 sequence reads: CASSIDGPGSPSFPSNQPQHF. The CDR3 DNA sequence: TGTGCCAGTAGTATAGATGGACCAGGCTCGCCCTCTTTTCCAAGCAATCAGCCCCAGCATTTT.

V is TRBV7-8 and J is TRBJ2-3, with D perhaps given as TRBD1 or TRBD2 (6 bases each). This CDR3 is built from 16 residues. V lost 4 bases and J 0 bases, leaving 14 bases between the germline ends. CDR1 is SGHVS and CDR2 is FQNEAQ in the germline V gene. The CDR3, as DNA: TGTGCCAGCAGCTCCCTCCGGGGGCCTAGCACAGATACGCAGTATTTT. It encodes CASSSLRGPSTDTQYF.

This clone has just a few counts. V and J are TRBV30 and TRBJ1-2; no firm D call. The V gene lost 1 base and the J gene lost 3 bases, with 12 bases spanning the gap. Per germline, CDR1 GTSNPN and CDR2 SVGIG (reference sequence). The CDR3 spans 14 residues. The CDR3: CAWSGISSYYGYTF. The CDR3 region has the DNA TGTGCCTGGAGTGGGATAAGCAGCTACTATGGCTACACCTTC.

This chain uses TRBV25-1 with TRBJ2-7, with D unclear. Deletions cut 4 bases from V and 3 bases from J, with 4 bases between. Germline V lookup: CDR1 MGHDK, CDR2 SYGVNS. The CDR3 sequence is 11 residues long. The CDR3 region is CASSGYYEQYF. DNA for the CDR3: TGTGCCAGCAGTGGATACTACGAGCAGTACTTC.

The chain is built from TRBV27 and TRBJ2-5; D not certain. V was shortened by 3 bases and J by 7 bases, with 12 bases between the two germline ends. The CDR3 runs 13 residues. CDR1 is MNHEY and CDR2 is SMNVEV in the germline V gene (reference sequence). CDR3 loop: CASSFREGGTQYF. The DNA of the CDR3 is TGTGCCAGCAGTTTTCGCGAAGGCGGGACCCAGTACTTC.

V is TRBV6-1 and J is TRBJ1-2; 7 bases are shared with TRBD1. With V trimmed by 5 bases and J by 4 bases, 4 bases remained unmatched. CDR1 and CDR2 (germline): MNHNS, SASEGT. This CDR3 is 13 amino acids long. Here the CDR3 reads CASSFDRAYGYTF. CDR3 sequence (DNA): TGTGCCAGCAGTTTCGACAGGGCCTATGGCTACACCTTC.

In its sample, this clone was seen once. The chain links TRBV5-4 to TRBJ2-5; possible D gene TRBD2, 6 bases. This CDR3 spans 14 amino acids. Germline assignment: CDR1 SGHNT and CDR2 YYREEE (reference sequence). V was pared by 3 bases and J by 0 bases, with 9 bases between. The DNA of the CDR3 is TGTGCCAGCAGCTCGGCGGGGTACCAAGAGACCCAGTACTTC. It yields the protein CASSSAGYQETQYF.

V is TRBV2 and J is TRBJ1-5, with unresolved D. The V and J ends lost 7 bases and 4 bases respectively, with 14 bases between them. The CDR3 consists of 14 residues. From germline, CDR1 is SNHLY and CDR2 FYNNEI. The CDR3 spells CASTERQSNQPQHF. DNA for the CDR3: TGTGCCAGCACCGAGAGGCAGTCTAATCAGCCCCAGCATTTT.

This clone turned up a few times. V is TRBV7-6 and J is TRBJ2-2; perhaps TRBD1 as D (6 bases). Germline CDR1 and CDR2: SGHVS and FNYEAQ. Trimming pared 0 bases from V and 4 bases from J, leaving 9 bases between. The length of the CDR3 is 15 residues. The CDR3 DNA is TGTGCCAGCAGCTTAGCCGGGACAACCACCGGGGAGCTGTTTTTT. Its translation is CASSLAGTTTGELFF.

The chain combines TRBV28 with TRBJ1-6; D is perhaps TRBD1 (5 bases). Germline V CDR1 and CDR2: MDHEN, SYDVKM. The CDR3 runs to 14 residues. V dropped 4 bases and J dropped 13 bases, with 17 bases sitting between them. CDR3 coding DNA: TGTGCCAGCAGTTCTCGGGGACCGGGGAGGCCCCTCCACTTT. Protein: CASSSRGPGRPLHF.

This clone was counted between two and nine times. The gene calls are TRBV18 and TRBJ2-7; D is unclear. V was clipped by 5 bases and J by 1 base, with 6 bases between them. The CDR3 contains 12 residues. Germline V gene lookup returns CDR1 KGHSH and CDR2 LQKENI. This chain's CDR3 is CASSTNSYEQYF. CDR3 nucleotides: TGTGCCAGCTCAACCAATTCCTACGAGCAGTACTTC.

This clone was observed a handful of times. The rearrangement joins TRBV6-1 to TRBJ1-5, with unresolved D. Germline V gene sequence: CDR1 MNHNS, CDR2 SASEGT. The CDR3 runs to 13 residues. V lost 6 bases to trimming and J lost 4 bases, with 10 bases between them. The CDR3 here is CASRLDQNQPQHF. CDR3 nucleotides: TGTGCCAGCAGGCTGGACCAGAATCAGCCCCAGCATTTT.